This TCR beta chain emerged from a study of monozygotic twins with inflammatory bowel disease. Template switching added UMIs carrying a 6-nucleotide sample barcode. cDNA encoding TCRalpha and TCRbeta underwent two nested PCRs of roughly 15 and 9 cycles, each of which was followed by bead purification. Each CDR3 protein gets one entry in TCRdb, which reprocessed the 5' RACE reads and gives no DNA. Reported are 350,000 to 500,000 distinct CDR3 sequences; the ten largest clones contain approximately 2.4%. Study-level results: Twins with IBD were found to have lower TCRbeta diversity (inverse Simpson) than healthy co-twins. Fewer clonotypes were shared with others by IBD patients than by healthy twins, especially with disease activity.

Germline loops: CDR1 KGHSH, CDR2 LQKENI. CDR3 length equals 14 residues. On this clonotype itself: Its antigen is undetermined.

The specimen was blood. This TCR was sampled from a human donor with ulcerative colitis or Crohn's disease, or a healthy co-twin of an affected twin (not recorded which). The chain has TRBV18 and TRBJ1-4. CDR3 in amino acids: CASSPSGEVEKLFF.